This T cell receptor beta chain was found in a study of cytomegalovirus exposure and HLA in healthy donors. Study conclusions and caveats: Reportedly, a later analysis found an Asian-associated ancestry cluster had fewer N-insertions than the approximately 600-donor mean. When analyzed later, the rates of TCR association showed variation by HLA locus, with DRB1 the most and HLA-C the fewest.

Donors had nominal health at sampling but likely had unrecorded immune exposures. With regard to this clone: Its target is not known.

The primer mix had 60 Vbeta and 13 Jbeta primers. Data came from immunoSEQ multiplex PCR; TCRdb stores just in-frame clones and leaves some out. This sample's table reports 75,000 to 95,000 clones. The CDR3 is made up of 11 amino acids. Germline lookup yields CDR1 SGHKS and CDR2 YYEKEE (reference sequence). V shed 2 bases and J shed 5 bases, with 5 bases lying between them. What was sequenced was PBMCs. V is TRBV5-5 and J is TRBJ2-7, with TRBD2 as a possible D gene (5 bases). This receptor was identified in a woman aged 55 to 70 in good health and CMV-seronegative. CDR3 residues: CASSFGDEQYF. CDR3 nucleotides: TGTGCCAGCAGCTTCGGGGACGAGCAGTACTTC. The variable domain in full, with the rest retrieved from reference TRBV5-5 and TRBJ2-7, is DAGVTQSPTHLIKTRGQQVTLRCSPISGHKSVSWYQQVLGQGPQFIFQYYEKEERGRGNFPDRFSARQFPNYSSELNVNALLLGDSALYLCASSFGDEQYFGPGTRLTVT.